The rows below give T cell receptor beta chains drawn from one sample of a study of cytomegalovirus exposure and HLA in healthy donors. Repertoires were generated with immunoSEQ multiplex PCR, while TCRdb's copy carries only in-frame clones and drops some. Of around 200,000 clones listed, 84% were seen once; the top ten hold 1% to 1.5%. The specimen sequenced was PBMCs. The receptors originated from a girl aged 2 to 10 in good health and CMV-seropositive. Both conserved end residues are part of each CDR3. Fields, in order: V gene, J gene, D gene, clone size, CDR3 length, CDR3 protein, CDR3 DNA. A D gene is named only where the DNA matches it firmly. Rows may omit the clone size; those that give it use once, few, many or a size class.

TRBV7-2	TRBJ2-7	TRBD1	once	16	CASSLNGQGVFHEQYF	TGTGCCAGCAGCCTAAATGGACAGGGGGTTTTCCACGAGCAGTACTTC
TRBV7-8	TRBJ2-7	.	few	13	CASSQNRQYEQYF	TGTGCCAGCAGTCAGAACCGCCAATACGAGCAGTACTTC
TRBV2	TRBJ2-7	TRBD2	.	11	CASVGGVKQYF	TGTGCCAGCGTTGGGGGGGTCAAGCAGTACTTC
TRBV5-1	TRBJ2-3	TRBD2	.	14	CASTMGGDADTQYF	TGCGCCAGCACTATGGGGGGGGACGCAGATACGCAGTATTTT
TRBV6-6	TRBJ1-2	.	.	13	CASSYTGQRGYTF	TGTGCCAGCAGTTACACGGGTCAGAGGGGCTACACCTTC
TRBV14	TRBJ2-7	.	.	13	CASSHLWGLEQYF	TGTGCCAGCAGCCACCTATGGGGCCTCGAGCAGTACTTC
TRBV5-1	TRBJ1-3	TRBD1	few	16	CASSPRGQGDGNTIYF	TGCGCCAGCAGCCCCAGGGGACAGGGGGACGGAAACACCATATATTTT
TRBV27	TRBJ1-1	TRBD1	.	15	CASSSQGQGRGRAFF	TGTGCCAGCAGTTCTCAGGGACAGGGGCGGGGTCGGGCTTTCTTT
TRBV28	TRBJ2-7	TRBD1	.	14	CASSLGDRDFEQYF	TGTGCCAGCAGTTTAGGGGACAGAGATTTCGAGCAGTACTTC
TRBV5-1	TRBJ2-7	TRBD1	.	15	CASSLVLGQGDEQYF	TGCGCCAGCAGCTTGGTTCTGGGACAGGGGGACGAGCAGTACTTC
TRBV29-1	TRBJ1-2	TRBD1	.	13	CSVDLQGSGGYTF	TGCAGCGTTGATTTACAGGGGTCGGGGGGCTACACCTTC
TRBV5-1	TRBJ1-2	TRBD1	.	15	CASSLGGTGGYGYTF	TGCGCCAGCAGCTTGGGGGGGACAGGAGGATATGGCTACACCTTC
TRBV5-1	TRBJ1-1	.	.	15	CASSDGQNRNTEAFF	TGCGCCAGCAGCGACGGACAGAATCGGAACACTGAAGCTTTCTTT
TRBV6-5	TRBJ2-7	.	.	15	CASSPRSGDSYEQYF	TGTGCCAGCAGTCCCCGTAGCGGAGACTCCTACGAGCAGTACTTC
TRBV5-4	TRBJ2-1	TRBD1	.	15	CATRPGQGADNEQFF	TGTGCCACTCGGCCCGGACAGGGGGCAGACAATGAGCAGTTCTTC
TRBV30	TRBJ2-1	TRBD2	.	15	CARTSLAGGRNEQFF	TGTGCTAGGACGTCCCTAGCGGGAGGGAGGAATGAGCAGTTCTTC
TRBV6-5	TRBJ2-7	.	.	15	CASSYNHRGGDEQYF	TGTGCCAGCAGTTACAATCACAGGGGGGGCGACGAGCAGTACTTC
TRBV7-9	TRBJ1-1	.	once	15	CASSLVRGGNTEAFF	TGTGCCAGCAGCTTAGTCCGGGGAGGTAACACTGAAGCTTTCTTT
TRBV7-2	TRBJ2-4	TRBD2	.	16	CATQSRGGIAKNIQYF	TGTGCCACCCAATCCCGGGGGGGGATCGCCAAAAACATTCAGTACTTC
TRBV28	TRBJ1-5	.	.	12	CASSLPNQPQHF	TGTGCCAGCAGTTTACCAAATCAGCCCCAGCATTTT
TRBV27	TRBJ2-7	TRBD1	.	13	CASRGTGGYEQYF	TGTGCCAGCAGAGGGACAGGGGGCTACGAGCAGTACTTC
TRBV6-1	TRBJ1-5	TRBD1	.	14	CASRQGAEGQPQHF	TGTGCCAGCAGGCAGGGGGCGGAGGGGCAGCCCCAGCATTTT
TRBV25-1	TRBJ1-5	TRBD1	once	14	CASSQDRENQPQHF	TGTGCCAGCAGTCAAGACAGGGAGAATCAGCCCCAGCATTTT
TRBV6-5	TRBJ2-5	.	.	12	CASSRDPMEQYF	TGTGCCAGCAGTCGGGATCCCATGGAGCAGTACTTC
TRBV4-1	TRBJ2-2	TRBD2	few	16	CASSLTPGGYGGELFF	TGCGCCAGCAGCCTAACCCCGGGAGGGTACGGCGGGGAGCTGTTTTTT
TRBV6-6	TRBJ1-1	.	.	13	CASSYPSNTEAFF	TGTGCCAGCAGTTACCCCTCGAACACTGAAGCTTTCTTT
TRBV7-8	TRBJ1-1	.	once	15	CASSLTVRLNTEAFF	TGTGCCAGCAGCTTGACAGTACGTTTGAACACTGAAGCTTTCTTT
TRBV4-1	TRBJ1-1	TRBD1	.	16	CASSKHRQGRNTEAFF	TGCGCCAGCAGCAAACACCGACAGGGCCGGAACACTGAAGCTTTCTTT
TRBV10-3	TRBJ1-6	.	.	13	CAITQGSGSPLHF	TGTGCCATCACACAGGGATCGGGTTCACCCCTCCACTTT
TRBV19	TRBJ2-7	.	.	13	CASSNQVSYEQYF	TGTGCCAGTAGTAACCAGGTCTCCTACGAGCAGTACTTC
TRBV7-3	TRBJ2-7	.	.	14	CASSSGTSFAEQYF	TGTGCCAGCAGCTCTGGGACATCGTTCGCCGAGCAGTACTTC
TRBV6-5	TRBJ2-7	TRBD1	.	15	CASRRRDRASYEQYF	TGTGCCAGCAGAAGAAGGGACAGGGCATCCTACGAGCAGTACTTC
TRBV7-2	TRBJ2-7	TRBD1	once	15	CASSRRTGDPYEQYF	TGTGCCAGCAGTCGCCGGACAGGGGATCCCTACGAGCAGTACTTC
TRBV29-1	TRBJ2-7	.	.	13	CSVAGGSSYEQYF	TGCAGCGTTGCGGGTGGAAGCTCCTACGAGCAGTACTTC
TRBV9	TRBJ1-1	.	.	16	CASSVLRRDRDTEAFF	TGTGCCAGCAGCGTACTGAGGAGGGATCGGGACACTGAAGCTTTCTTT
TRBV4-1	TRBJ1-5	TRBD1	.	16	CASSQGPTGVNQPQHF	TGCGCCAGCAGCCAAGGCCCGACAGGGGTCAATCAGCCCCAGCATTTT
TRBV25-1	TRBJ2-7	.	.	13	CASSDPAWYEQYF	TGTGCCAGCAGTGACCCAGCGTGGTACGAGCAGTACTTC
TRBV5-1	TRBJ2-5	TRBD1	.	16	CASSRLQGAQGETQYF	TGCGCCAGCAGCCGCCTCCAGGGGGCGCAGGGGGAGACCCAGTACTTC
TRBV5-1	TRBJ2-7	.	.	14	CASSLVGGSYEQYF	TGCGCCAGCAGCTTGGTGGGGGGAAGCTACGAGCAGTACTTC
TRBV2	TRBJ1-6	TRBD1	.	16	CASSLPGGAKHSPLHF	TGTGCCAGCAGTTTACCAGGGGGCGCCAAGCATTCACCCCTCCACTTT
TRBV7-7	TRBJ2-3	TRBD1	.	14	CASSSRTGVDTQYF	TGTGCTAGCAGCTCTAGGACAGGGGTAGATACGCAGTATTTT
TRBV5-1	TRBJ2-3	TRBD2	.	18	CASSLIRTSGKPTDTQYF	TGCGCCAGCAGCCTTATAAGGACTAGCGGGAAACCCACAGATACGCAGTATTTT
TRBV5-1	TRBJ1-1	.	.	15	CASSRGGGGNTEAFF	TGCGCCAGCAGCCGGGGGGGAGGAGGGAACACTGAAGCTTTCTTT
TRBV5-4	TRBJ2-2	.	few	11	CASSFNGELFF	TGTGCCAGCAGCTTCAACGGGGAGCTGTTTTTT
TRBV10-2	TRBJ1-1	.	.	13	CASRRGGNTEAFF	TGCGCCAGCAGGAGAGGCGGGAACACTGAAGCTTTCTTT
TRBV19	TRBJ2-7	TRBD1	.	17	CASRVSARTGGLGEQYF	TGTGCCAGTAGGGTATCTGCTCGGACAGGGGGCTTGGGGGAGCAGTACTTC
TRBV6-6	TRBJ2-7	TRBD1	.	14	CASSWTGGSYEQYF	TGTGCCAGCAGCTGGACAGGGGGCTCCTACGAGCAGTACTTC
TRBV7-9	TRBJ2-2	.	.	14	CASSFPGATGELFF	TGTGCCAGCAGCTTCCCAGGGGCCACCGGGGAGCTGTTTTTT
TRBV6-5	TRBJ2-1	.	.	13	CASSRTGDNEQFF	TGTGCCAGCAGTCGAACGGGGGACAATGAGCAGTTCTTC
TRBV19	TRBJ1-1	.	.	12	CASSNAATEAFF	TGTGCCAGTAGTAACGCGGCCACTGAAGCTTTCTTT
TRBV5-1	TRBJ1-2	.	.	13	CASRKVSGDGYTF	TGCGCCAGCAGGAAGGTATCCGGGGATGGCTACACCTTC
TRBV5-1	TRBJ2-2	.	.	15	CASSLAQGGTGELFF	TGCGCCAGCAGCTTGGCGCAGGGTGGCACCGGGGAGCTGTTTTTT
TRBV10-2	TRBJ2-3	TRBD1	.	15	CASSDKDRELDTQYF	TGCGCCAGCAGTGATAAGGACAGGGAGTTGGATACGCAGTATTTT